The rows below give T cell receptor beta chains drawn from one sample of a study of early T cells in non-severe SARS-CoV-2 infection. TCRdb re-called the 5' RACE reads with MiXCR, one entry per CDR3 protein. This sample has 45,000 to 65,000 distinct CDR3 sequences, with around 8.4% found just once. Sequencing input: whole blood. The receptor set was obtained from an adult who was a healthcare worker with PCR-confirmed SARS-CoV-2 infection or an uninfected control (not recorded which). Each CDR3 is given with its conserved first and last residue. The order of the fields is J gene, D gene, clone size, V gene, CDR3 DNA, CDR3 protein. D genes are given only for firm matches. Some rows mark clone size as missing; the rest say once, few, many or name a class of expanded clone.

TRBJ2-1	TRBD1	many	TRBV11-2	TGTGCCAGCAGAGGGGACAGGGGGCTTTTAAGCACCAATGAGCAGTTCTTC	CASRGDRGLLSTNEQFF
TRBJ2-1	TRBD2	few	TRBV11-3	TGTGCCAGCAGCCCCGGGACTAGGGGTGAGCAGTTCTTC	CASSPGTRGEQFF
TRBJ2-7	.	.	TRBV7-3	TGTGCCAGCAGCTTAGATCTATTCTACGAGCAGTACTTC	CASSLDLFYEQYF
TRBJ2-7	.	.	TRBV29-1	TGCAGCGTTGAAGAAGCCTACTACGGGACGAGGTCCTACGAGCAGTACTTC	CSVEEAYYGTRSYEQYF
TRBJ1-1	.	many	TRBV18	TGTGCCAGCTCACCATCAGGGTATAACACTGAAGCTTTCTTT	CASSPSGYNTEAFF
TRBJ2-7	.	many	TRBV5-4	TGTGCCAGGAAAAGTAGGTCTGGGAGAGACGAGCAGTACTTC	CARKSRSGRDEQYF
TRBJ2-4	TRBD2	many	TRBV6-5	TGTGCCAGCAGTTACGGGACTAATACTAACATTCAGTACTTC	CASSYGTNTNIQYF
TRBJ1-1	.	.	TRBV29-1	TGCAGCGGTTCCCCACGGGGGCAGGACACTGAAGCTTTCTTT	CSGSPRGQDTEAFF
TRBJ2-5	.	many	TRBV5-1	TGCGCCAGCAGCCCCTGGGGAGTAGGAGGCCAAGAGACCCAGTACTTC	CASSPWGVGGQETQYF
TRBJ1-5	.	many	TRBV30	TGTGCCTGGAGGAAAGAAAGCAATCAGCCCCAGCATTTT	CAWRKESNQPQHF